Here is one T cell receptor (beta chain) with its context. This sample is drawn from a study of T cells in Graves' hyperthyroidism and ophthalmopathy. RNA transcripts served as the template for amplifying TCR beta CDR3 regions. The HTBI primer set drove a first-round RT-PCR of the TCR CDR3. TCRdb re-called the multiplex PCR reads through MiXCR, storing one row per CDR3 protein. This table has about 98,000 distinct CDR3 sequences, 35% to 50% appearing once. Trimming stripped 3 bases from V and 3 bases from J, with 9 bases between. CDR3 length: 13 amino acids. The germline CDR1 and CDR2 sequences are LNHNV and YYDKDF (reference sequence).

Source material: peripheral blood or thyroid tissue (not recorded which). The chain is built from TRBV15 and TRBJ2-7; D gene ambiguous. The sequence was obtained from a woman aged 25 to 39 with Graves' hyperthyroidism. CDR3 amino acids: CATSSLVDYEQYF. CDR3 in DNA: TGTGCCACCAGCAGCTTGGTAGACTACGAGCAGTACTTC.